What follows describes a single T cell receptor (beta chain). Libraries were prepared by immunoSEQ multiplex PCR; TCRdb keeps only in-frame clonotypes and omits some of them. The table lists about 1.5 million clones, 95% to 99% of them singletons, with roughly 0.4% in the top ten. The entry originates in a study of shared clonotypes between healthy human individuals. The CDR3 loop spans 13 amino acids. Germline assignment: CDR1 SGHTA and CDR2 FQGTGA. V was trimmed by 5 bases and J by 4 bases, leaving 10 bases between them. The sequence derives from a young man in good health. The sample comprised naive CD4+ T cells sorted from blood. Subset: CD45RA+ positively selected. The genes are TRBV7-3 and TRBJ2-3; TRBD2 might be the D (6 bases). CDR3 bases: TGTGCCAGCAGCGCTCGCGGGGCAGATACGCAGTATTTT. It translates to CASSARGADTQYF.